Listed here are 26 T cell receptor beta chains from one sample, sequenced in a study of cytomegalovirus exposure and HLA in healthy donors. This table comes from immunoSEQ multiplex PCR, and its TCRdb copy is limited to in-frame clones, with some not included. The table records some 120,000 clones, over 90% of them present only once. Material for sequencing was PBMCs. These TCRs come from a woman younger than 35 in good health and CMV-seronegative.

This CDR3 is CASSLGGQGASGYTF. In DNA, the CDR3 is TGTGCCAGCAGCTTAGGGGGCCAGGGGGCGAGCGGCTACACCTTC. The gene calls are TRBV7-9 and TRBJ1-2, with TRBD1 matching 8 bases. The CDR3 consists of 15 residues. The J segment lost 8 bases and the V segment lost 1 base, leaving 9 bases of the junction unmatched. CDR1 is SEHNR and CDR2 is FQNEAQ in the germline V gene (reference sequence). The complete variable domain, with remaining parts taken from reference TRBV7-9 and TRBJ1-2, reads DTGVSQNPRHKITKRGQNVTFRCDPISEHNRLYWYRQTLGQGPEFLTYFQNEAQLEKSRLLSDRFSAERPKGSFSTLEIQRTEQGDSAMYLCASSLGGQGASGYTFGSGTRLTVV.

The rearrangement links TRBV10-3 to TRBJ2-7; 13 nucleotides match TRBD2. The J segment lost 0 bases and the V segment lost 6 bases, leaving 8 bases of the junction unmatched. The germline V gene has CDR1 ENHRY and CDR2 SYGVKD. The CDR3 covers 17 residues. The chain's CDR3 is CAIRKLGTSGISYEQYF. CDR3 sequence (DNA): TGTGCCATCAGGAAACTAGGGACTAGCGGGATCTCCTACGAGCAGTACTTC.

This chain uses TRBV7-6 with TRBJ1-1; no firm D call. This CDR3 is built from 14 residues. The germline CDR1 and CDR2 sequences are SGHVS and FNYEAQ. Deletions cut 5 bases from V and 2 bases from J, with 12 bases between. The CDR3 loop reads CASSPSWANTEAFF. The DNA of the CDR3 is TGTGCCAGCAGCCCCTCCTGGGCTAACACTGAAGCTTTCTTT.

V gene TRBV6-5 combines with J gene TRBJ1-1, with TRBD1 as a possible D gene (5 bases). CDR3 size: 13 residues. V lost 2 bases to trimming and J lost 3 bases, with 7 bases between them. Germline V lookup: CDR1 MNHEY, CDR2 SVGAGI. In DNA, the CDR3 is TGTGCCAGCAGTTACCGGGGGGACACTGAAGCTTTCTTT. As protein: CASSYRGDTEAFF.

This CDR3 reads CASNPHSVGGADTQYF. The DNA for the CDR3 is TGTGCCAGTAATCCCCATAGCGTCGGTGGCGCAGATACGCAGTATTTT. V usage is TRBV2 and J usage is TRBJ2-3; possibly TRBD2 for D (5 bases). The germline V gene encodes CDR1 SNHLY and CDR2 FYNNEI. The CDR3 consists of 16 residues. With 9 bases removed from V and 4 bases from J, the gap between germline ends came to 23 bases.

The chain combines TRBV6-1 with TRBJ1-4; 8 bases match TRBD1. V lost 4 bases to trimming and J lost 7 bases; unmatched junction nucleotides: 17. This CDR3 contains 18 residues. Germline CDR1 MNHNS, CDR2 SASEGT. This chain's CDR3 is CASSAFGQGVSFGEKLFF. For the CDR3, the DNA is TGTGCCAGCAGTGCCTTCGGACAGGGCGTAAGCTTCGGTGAAAAACTGTTTTTT.

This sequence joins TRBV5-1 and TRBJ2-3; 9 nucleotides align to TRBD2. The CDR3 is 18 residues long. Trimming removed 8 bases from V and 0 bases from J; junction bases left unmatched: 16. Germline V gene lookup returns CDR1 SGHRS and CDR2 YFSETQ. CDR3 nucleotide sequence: TGCGCCAGTTGCCGTTCAGGGGCGGGAGGGATCAGCACAGATACGCAGTATTTT. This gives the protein CASCRSGAGGISTDTQYF.

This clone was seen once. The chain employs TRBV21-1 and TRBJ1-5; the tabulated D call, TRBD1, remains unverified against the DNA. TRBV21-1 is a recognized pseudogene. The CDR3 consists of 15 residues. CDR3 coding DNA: TGTGCCAGCAGCTTCAGGGGGTGCAGCAATCAGCCCCAGCATTTT. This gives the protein CASSFRGCSNQPQHF.

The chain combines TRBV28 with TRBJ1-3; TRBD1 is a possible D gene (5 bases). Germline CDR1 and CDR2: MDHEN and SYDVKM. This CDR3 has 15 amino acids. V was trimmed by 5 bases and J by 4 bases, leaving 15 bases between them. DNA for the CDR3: TGTGCCAGCAGTGAAGTTACAGGAGCGGGAAACACCATATATTTT. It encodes CASSEVTGAGNTIYF.

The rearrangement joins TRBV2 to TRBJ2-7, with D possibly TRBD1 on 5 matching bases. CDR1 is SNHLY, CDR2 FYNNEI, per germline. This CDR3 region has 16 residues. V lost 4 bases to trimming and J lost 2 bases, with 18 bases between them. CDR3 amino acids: CASSGPSDTDPYEQYF. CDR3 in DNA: TGTGCCAGCAGTGGGCCCTCGGACACTGACCCCTACGAGCAGTACTTC.

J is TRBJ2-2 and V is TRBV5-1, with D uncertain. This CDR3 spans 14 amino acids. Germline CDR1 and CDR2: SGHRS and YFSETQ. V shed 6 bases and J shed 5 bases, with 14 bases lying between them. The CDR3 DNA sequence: TGCGCCAGCACCCCTGGAGTCGCGACCGGGGAGCTGTTTTTT. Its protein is CASTPGVATGELFF.

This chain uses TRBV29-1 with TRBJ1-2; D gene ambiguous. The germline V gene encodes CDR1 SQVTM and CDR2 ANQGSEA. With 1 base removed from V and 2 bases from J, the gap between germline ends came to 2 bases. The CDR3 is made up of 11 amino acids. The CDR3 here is CSVEANYGYTF. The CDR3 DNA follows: TGCAGCGTTGAAGCAAACTATGGCTACACCTTC.

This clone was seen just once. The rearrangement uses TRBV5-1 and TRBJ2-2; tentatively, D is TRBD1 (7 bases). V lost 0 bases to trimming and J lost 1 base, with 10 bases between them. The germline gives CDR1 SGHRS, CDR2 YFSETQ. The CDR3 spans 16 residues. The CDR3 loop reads CASSLGQGLNTGELFF. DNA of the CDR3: TGCGCCAGCAGCTTGGGACAGGGACTGAACACCGGGGAGCTGTTTTTT.

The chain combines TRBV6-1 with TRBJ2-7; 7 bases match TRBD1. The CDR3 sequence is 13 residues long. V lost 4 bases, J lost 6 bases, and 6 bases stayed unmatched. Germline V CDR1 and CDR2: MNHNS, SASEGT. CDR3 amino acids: CASSGDRGREQYF. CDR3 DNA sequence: TGTGCCAGCAGTGGGGACAGAGGGCGCGAGCAGTACTTC.

CDR3: CASSSGTGVEKLFF. For the CDR3, the DNA is TGTGCCAGCTCCTCGGGGACAGGGGTTGAAAAACTGTTTTTT. The chain carries TRBV11-2 and TRBJ1-4; 10 bases map to TRBD1. This CDR3 region has 14 residues. Losses at the gene ends were 8 bases for V and 7 bases for J; bases not matched to a gene: 7. The germline V gene has CDR1 SGHAT and CDR2 FQNNGV.

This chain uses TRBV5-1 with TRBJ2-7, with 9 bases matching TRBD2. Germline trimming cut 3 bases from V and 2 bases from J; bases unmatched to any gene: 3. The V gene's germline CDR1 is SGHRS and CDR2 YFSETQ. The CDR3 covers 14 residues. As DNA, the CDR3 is TGCGCCAGCAGCTCCCTAGCGGGGACCTACGAGCAGTACTTC. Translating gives CASSSLAGTYEQYF.

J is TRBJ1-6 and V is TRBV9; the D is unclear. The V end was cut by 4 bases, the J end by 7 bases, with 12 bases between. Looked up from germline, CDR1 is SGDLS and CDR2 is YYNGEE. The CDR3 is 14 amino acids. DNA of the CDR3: TGTGCCAGCAGCCAGGTATCCCTAAATTCACCCCTCCACTTT. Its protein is CASSQVSLNSPLHF.

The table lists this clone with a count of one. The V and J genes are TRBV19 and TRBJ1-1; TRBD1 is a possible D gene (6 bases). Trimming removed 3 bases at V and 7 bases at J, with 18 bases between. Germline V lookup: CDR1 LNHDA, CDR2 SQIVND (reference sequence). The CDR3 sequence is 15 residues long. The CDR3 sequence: CASSIYRDGAGEAFF. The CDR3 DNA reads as TGTGCCAGTAGTATCTACAGGGACGGGGCTGGTGAAGCTTTCTTT.

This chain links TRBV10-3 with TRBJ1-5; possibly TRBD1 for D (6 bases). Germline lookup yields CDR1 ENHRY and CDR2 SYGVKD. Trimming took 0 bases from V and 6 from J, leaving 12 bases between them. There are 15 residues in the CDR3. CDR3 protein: CAISESQGFSQPQHF. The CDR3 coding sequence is TGTGCCATCAGTGAGTCGCAGGGGTTCAGTCAGCCCCAGCATTTT.

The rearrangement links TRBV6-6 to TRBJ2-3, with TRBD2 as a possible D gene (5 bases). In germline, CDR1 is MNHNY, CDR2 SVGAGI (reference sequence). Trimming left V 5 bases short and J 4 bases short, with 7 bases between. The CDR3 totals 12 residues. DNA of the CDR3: TGTGCCAGCAGTCTAGCTGCAGATACGCAGTATTTT. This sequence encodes CASSLAADTQYF.

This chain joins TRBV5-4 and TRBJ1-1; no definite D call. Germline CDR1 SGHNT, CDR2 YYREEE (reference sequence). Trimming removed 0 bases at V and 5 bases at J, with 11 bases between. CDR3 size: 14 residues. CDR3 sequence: CASSLVGEWTEAFF. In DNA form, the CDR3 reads TGTGCCAGCAGCTTGGTCGGGGAGTGGACTGAAGCTTTCTTT.

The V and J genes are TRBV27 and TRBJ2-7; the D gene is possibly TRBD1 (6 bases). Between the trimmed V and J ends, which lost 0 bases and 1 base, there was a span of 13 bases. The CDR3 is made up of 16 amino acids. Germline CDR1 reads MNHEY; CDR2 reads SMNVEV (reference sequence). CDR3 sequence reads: CASSLSPGQLSYEQYF. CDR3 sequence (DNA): TGTGCCAGCAGTTTATCCCCCGGACAGCTATCCTACGAGCAGTACTTC.

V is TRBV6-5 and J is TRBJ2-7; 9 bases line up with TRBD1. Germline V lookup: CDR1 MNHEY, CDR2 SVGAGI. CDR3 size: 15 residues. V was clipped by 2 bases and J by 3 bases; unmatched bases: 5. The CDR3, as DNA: TGTGCCAGCAGTTACACAGAGACAGGGGGCTACGAGCAGTACTTC. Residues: CASSYTETGGYEQYF.

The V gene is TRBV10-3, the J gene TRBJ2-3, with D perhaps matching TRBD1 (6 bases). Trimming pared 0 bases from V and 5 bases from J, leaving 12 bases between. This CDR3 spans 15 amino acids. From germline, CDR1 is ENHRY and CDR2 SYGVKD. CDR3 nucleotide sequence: TGTGCCATCAGTGAGTCGACTCGAGGGGGAGATACGCAGTATTTT. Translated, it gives CAISESTRGGDTQYF.

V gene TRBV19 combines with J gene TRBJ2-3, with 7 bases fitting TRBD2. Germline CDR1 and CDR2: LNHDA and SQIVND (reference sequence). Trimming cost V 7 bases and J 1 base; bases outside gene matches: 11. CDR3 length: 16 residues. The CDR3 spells CASTLGRERGTDTQYF. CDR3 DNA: TGTGCCAGTACTCTAGGGCGGGAGCGGGGCACAGATACGCAGTATTTT.

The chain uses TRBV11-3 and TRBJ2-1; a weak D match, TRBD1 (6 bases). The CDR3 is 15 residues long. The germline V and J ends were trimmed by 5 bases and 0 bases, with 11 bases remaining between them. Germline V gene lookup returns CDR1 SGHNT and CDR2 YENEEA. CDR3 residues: CASSSEGVSYNEQFF. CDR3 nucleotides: TGTGCCAGCAGCAGTGAGGGGGTCTCCTACAATGAGCAGTTCTTC.